This T cell receptor (beta chain) was captured in a study of blood T cell repertoires in COVID-19. The length of the CDR3 is 13 residues. V was cut by 1 base and J by 5 bases, with 6 bases left in between. Germline CDR1 reads MGHRA; CDR2 reads YSYEKL. As handled by the study authors: Estimation of nucleated cell counts was performed using reference gene primer amplification. Clones were sequenced by immunoSEQ multiplex PCR, and TCRdb holds only the in-frame ones, with some missing. The V and J calls and clone size were taken over from that table, and D and trimming were inferred from the DNA. The sample yields fewer than 70,000 clones, approximately 88% seen once.

The chain combines TRBV4-1 with TRBJ2-1; D uncertain. The sample comprised peripheral blood. This TCR was recovered from a man aged 50 or older with active COVID-19. In DNA, the CDR3 is TGCGCCAGCAGCCAAGCTTTCCACAATGAGCAGTTCTTC. Its translation is CASSQAFHNEQFF.